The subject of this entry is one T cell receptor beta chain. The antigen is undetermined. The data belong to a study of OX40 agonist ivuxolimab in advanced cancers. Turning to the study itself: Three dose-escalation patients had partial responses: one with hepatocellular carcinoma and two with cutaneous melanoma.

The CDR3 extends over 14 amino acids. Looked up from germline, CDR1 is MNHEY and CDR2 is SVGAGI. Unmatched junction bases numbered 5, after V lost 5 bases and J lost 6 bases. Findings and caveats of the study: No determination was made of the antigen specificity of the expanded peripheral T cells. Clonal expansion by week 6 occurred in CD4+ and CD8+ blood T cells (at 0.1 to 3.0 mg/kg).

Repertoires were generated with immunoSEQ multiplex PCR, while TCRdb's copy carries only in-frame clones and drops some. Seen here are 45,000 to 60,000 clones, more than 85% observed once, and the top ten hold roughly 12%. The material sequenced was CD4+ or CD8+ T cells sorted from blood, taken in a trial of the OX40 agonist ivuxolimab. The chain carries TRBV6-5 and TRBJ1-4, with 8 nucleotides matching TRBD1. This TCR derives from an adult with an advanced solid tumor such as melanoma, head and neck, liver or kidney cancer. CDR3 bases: TGTGCCAGCAGTAAAACAGGGGGTGATGAAAAACTGTTTTTT. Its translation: CASSKTGGDEKLFF.